This TCR beta chain was recorded in a study of response to subunit inactivated influenza vaccine (dated by TCRdb to about 2018). In terms of the full investigation: Deep quantitative profiling of the T cell receptor repertoire was used in the study to follow responses to a trivalent subunit inactivated influenza vaccine. The study at large found these results: According to the authors, only a limited number of new T cells may be recruited by each seasonal influenza vaccination.

Receptor libraries were prepared by RT-PCR. This sample was sequenced with an Illumina HiSeq 2500. The raw public reads went through TCRdb reprocessing: fastp at Q25, MiXCR clone calling, in-frame beta chains kept. CDR3 protein sequences are deduplicated, and each keeps its most common genes and DNA. The sample records more than 500,000 distinct CDR3 sequences, approximately 11% of which are singletons. The top ten constitute 11% of the sample. A word on this clonotype: Its antigen specificity is not known. The record has no base qualities; no much larger clone is one base away.

V is reduced by 1 base and J by 8 bases, leaving a spacing of 18 bases between them. Reading from cysteine to phenylalanine, the CDR3 counts 15 amino acids. CDR3 DNA only is kept here, 45 bases in frame from base 1. The CDR1 and CDR2 encoded by the germline V gene are SGHRS and YFSETQ. These sequences were also reported in another study, on T cells expressing NK-cell markers. From that second study: TCR beta cDNA libraries were prepared using 5'RACE template switching, which introduced a universal primer site and unique molecular identifiers. In sorted CD3+CD56+NKG2C+, CD3+CD56+NKG2C- and CD3+CD56-NKG2C+ T-cell subsets from eight donors, TCR beta-chain repertoires were profiled. Of the eight sequenced donors, seven were found to be HCMV-seropositive and one was found to be HCMV-seronegative. In several experiments an anti-gammadeltaTCR antibody was added to restrict sorting to alphabetaTCR-expressing T cells. In six donors, the dominant CD3+CD56+NKG2C+ clonotypes ranked among the top 10 CD8+ clonotypes, making up roughly 1.0-8% of CD8+ T cells. Those dominant clonotypes were again the most abundant among CD3+CD56-NKG2C+ cells in several donors, at roughly 25-60.1%. Whether the expanded NKG2C-expressing T cell clones were specific for HCMV antigens remained unclear. All eight donors whose samples were sequenced were randomly selected healthy volunteers, three of them men and five women. HCMV-specific IgG was detected in serum with a commercial ELISA kit to determine HCMV serostatus. Peripheral blood mononuclear cells were isolated from blood by Ficoll density gradient centrifugation. Bulk peripheral blood T-cell repertoires were additionally sequenced from unsorted PBMC for over 5 donors. cDNA synthesis was primed from the TCR beta constant segment, followed by two successive PCR amplification steps. Libraries were sequenced as 2 x 150 bp reads on Illumina HiSeq 2000/2500, MiSeq or NextSeq. MIGEC was used to demultiplex reads and group the reads by UMI, and MiTCR was used to assemble and quantify clonotypes. Only TCR cDNA sequences supported by at least two reads were kept to exclude erroneous sequences. The tcR package was used for downstream repertoire analysis, and clonotypes were matched across fractions by CDR3 nucleotide sequence plus V segment. Antigen specificity was annotated against VDJdb with VDJmatch, allowing one amino acid substitution in CDR3.

The TCR originated in a man aged 50 or older who received an inactivated influenza vaccine. Donor details come from another sample of the same person, matched by shared clones. The sequence joins TRBV5-1 to TRBJ1-2, with a weak D call of TRBD1 (6 bases match). Source: PBMCs from blood, taken on the day of vaccination. The nucleotides read TGCGCCAGCAGCTTGCAATCGGGGGGGCGAGGAGGCTACACCTTC. Its translation reads: CASSLQSGGRGGYTF.